Each of the 20 T cell receptor beta chains below was sequenced from the same sample in a study of patients and donors after allogeneic stem cell transplantation. TCRdb reprocessed the RT-PCR reads with MiXCR, giving one entry per CDR3 protein. The repertoire consists of approximately 61,000 distinct CDR3 sequences, with about an eighth occurring once and the leading ten covering around 32%. Sequenced input: blood, either unsorted or a sorted T cell fraction (not recorded which). Receptors were obtained from a human donor who was either an allogeneic HSCT recipient or a stem cell or donor lymphocyte infusion donor (not recorded which). It is not recorded whose cells these are; they may come from a transplant donor.

The chain is built from TRBV5-1 and TRBJ2-3; no clear D. Germline V gene sequence: CDR1 SGHRS, CDR2 YFSETQ. The CDR3 covers 13 residues. V lost 2 bases and J lost 6, with 10 bases in between. The CDR3 sequence is CASSFLPVDTQYF. CDR3 sequence (DNA): TGCGCCAGCAGCTTCCTACCGGTGGATACGCAGTATTTT.

The chain is built from TRBV3-1 and TRBJ2-3; D remains ambiguous. CDR1 is LGHDT, CDR2 YNNKEL, per germline (reference sequence). The CDR3 contains 11 residues. V was clipped by 1 base and J by 5 bases, with 1 base between them. The CDR3 spells CASSQVDTQYF. As DNA, the CDR3 is TGTGCCAGCAGCCAAGTAGATACGCAGTATTTT.

Only a few counts were recorded for this clonotype. The genes are TRBV15 and TRBJ1-2; 9 positions agree with TRBD1. Germline trimming cut 5 bases from V and 0 bases from J; bases unmatched to any gene: 10. The germline gives CDR1 LNHNV, CDR2 YYDKDF (reference sequence). This CDR3 has 17 amino acids. In nucleotides, the CDR3 is TGTGCCACCAGCGGAACAGGGGGCGCACGTCCTAACTATGGCTACACCTTC. Translating gives CATSGTGGARPNYGYTF.

This clonotype has more than one count but fewer than ten. CDR3 in amino acids: CASSEIGGSRNEQFF. The CDR3 DNA follows: TGTGCCAGCAGTGAAATTGGTGGGAGTAGAAATGAGCAGTTCTTC. The J gene is TRBJ2-1, the V gene TRBV2, with D possibly being TRBD2 (5 bases). Per the germline V gene, CDR1 is SNHLY and CDR2 is FYNNEI. The V end lost 2 bases, the J end lost 7 bases, and 15 bases lay between the germline ends. CDR3 length equals 15 residues.

This clonotype was seen more than once but under ten times. The V gene is TRBV5-1, the J gene TRBJ2-3; tentative D call: TRBD2 (5 bases). The V gene lost 4 bases and the J gene lost 2 bases, with 14 bases spanning the gap. There are 15 residues in the CDR3. Per germline, CDR1 SGHRS and CDR2 YFSETQ. The CDR3: CASSPYPGDTDTQYF. The CDR3 region has the DNA TGCGCCAGCAGCCCGTACCCCGGGGACACAGATACGCAGTATTTT.

The chain joins TRBV14 to TRBJ2-3; D ambiguous. The germline V gene encodes CDR1 SGHDN and CDR2 FVKESK. This CDR3 is built from 13 residues. Trimming removed 4 bases from V and 1 base from J, with 6 bases in between. The chain's CDR3 is CASSPKGTDTQYF. CDR3 nucleotide sequence: TGTGCCAGCAGCCCCAAGGGCACAGATACGCAGTATTTT.

This clonotype was seen repeatedly, ten times or more. The chain combines TRBV4-2 with TRBJ1-2; TRBD1 might be the D (5 bases). CDR1 and CDR2 (germline): LGHNA, YNFKEQ. The length of the CDR3 is 16 residues. Trimming left V 0 bases short and J 5 bases short, with 16 bases between. CDR3 DNA: TGTGCCAGCAGCCAAGATCCGGGGCATACTGGGTATGGCTACACCTTC. It specifies CASSQDPGHTGYGYTF.

This clonotype was counted many times. The chain carries TRBV12-3 or TRBV12-4 and TRBJ1-5; 8 bases are shared with TRBD1. V lost 4 bases and J lost 1; bases outside the gene matches: 6. There are 16 residues in the CDR3. The CDR3 loop reads CASSSGQGKSNQPQHF. The CDR3 nucleotides are TGTGCCAGCAGTTCAGGACAGGGCAAGAGCAATCAGCCCCAGCATTTT.

As regards this clonotype: The CDR3 carries no conserved terminal phenylalanine or tryptophan, so it likely arises from a read error. The rearrangement uses TRBV11-2 and TRBJ2-3; TRBD2 matches 8 bases. This CDR3 is built from 16 residues. Losses at the gene ends were 1 base for V and 1 base for J; bases not matched to a gene: 4. Germline V gene lookup returns CDR1 SGHAT and CDR2 FQNNGV. CDR3 coding DNA: TGTGCCAGCAGCTTAGGAGCGGGAGTGGGCACAGATACGCAGTATTCT. Its protein is CASSLGAGVGTDTQYS.

The sample holds many counts of this clonotype. The rearrangement joins TRBV12-3 or TRBV12-4 to TRBJ1-6; D remains ambiguous. The CDR3 has 14 amino acids. V lost 2 bases and J lost 3, with 5 bases in between. CDR3 sequence (DNA): TGTGCCAGCAGTTTATGGGGCTATAATTCACCCCTCCACTTT. It codes for CASSLWGYNSPLHF.

This chain uses TRBV29-1 with TRBJ2-3, with 8 bases aligning to TRBD1. After removal of 7 bases from V and 6 bases from J, the junction contained 18 bases not matched to a gene. This CDR3 contains 16 residues. Germline V gene data show CDR1 as SQVTM and CDR2 as ANQGSEA. The chain's CDR3 is CSAESVPGQVVDTQYF. Written as DNA, the CDR3 is TGCAGCGCCGAATCTGTACCGGGACAGGTGGTGGATACGCAGTATTTT.

This clonotype was detected a few times. The J gene is TRBJ2-3, the V gene TRBV7-2; 8 nucleotides align to TRBD2. CDR3 length equals 20 residues. Germline V lookup: CDR1 SGHTA, CDR2 FQGNSA. The ends lost 3 bases at V and 2 bases at J; junction bases unmatched: 19. The CDR3 region has the DNA TGTGCCAGCAGCTTCCCAATGAGAGCGGGAGTCTCTCTTAACACAGATACGCAGTATTTT. It translates to CASSFPMRAGVSLNTDTQYF.

The genes are TRBV27 and TRBJ2-2, with D possibly matching TRBD2 (6 bases). The CDR3 is 16 residues long. Trimming left V 4 bases short and J 1 base short, with 13 bases between. Germline V gene lookup returns CDR1 MNHEY and CDR2 SMNVEV (reference sequence). CDR3 in amino acids: CASSSLGTQNTGELFF. As DNA, the CDR3 is TGTGCCAGCAGTTCCCTCGGGACTCAGAACACCGGGGAGCTGTTTTTT.

This sequence joins TRBV2 and TRBJ1-1; D gene ambiguous. Trimming left V 3 bases short and J 1 base short, with 9 bases between. From germline, CDR1 is SNHLY and CDR2 FYNNEI. The CDR3 totals 14 residues. The CDR3 nucleotides are TGTGCCAGCAGTGAGGGAATTAGGAACACTGAAGCTTTCTTT. Translation gives CASSEGIRNTEAFF.

This clonotype appeared a few times. The chain recombines TRBV4-2 with TRBJ2-1; 12 bases are a match to TRBD2. V lost 4 bases to trimming and J lost 2 bases; unmatched junction nucleotides: 6. The CDR3 length is 17 residues. CDR1 and CDR2 from the germline V gene are LGHNA and YNFKEQ. CDR3 residues: CASSPRTSGTTYNEQFF. The CDR3 nucleotides read TGTGCCAGCAGCCCTCGGACTAGCGGGACCACCTACAATGAGCAGTTCTTC.

The chain couples TRBV3-1 to TRBJ2-3; no firm D call. Germline V gene sequence: CDR1 LGHDT, CDR2 YNNKEL (reference sequence). The CDR3 has 16 residues. Trimming stripped 0 bases from V and 0 bases from J, with 10 bases between. The CDR3 loop reads CASSQDHSPSTDTQYF. Written as DNA, the CDR3 is TGTGCCAGCAGCCAAGATCACTCCCCCAGCACAGATACGCAGTATTTT.

This clonotype was seen more than once but under ten times. The chain carries TRBV12-3 or TRBV12-4 and TRBJ2-5; the D gene is possibly TRBD1 (5 bases). V was cut by 5 bases and J by 4 bases, with 8 bases left in between. The CDR3 has 12 amino acids. The CDR3 loop is CASSPGRETQYF. CDR3 in DNA: TGTGCCAGCAGTCCAGGGCGAGAGACCCAGTACTTC.

J is TRBJ2-1 and V is TRBV6-5; 9 bases match TRBD2. CDR3 length: 16 amino acids. Germline V gene sequence: CDR1 MNHEY, CDR2 SVGAGI. Unmatched junction bases numbered 5, after V lost 2 bases and J lost 3 bases. In nucleotides, the CDR3 is TGTGCCAGCAGTTACCTAGCGGGAACCCTCTACAATGAGCAGTTCTTC. Amino acids: CASSYLAGTLYNEQFF.

This clonotype was detected ten times or more. J is TRBJ1-5 and V is TRBV10-3; D gene ambiguous. The germline V and J ends were trimmed by 0 bases and 7 bases, with 4 bases remaining between them. Germline V gene sequence: CDR1 ENHRY, CDR2 SYGVKD. The CDR3 consists of 12 residues. The CDR3 bases are TGTGCCATCAGTGAGTCGGGGCAGCCCCAGCATTTT. It is translated as CAISESGQPQHF.

The sample holds many counts of this clonotype. The V and J genes are TRBV20-1 and TRBJ1-5; D ambiguous. Per the germline V gene, CDR1 is DFQATT and CDR2 is SNEGSKA (reference sequence). V was shortened by 5 bases and J by 2 bases, with 16 bases between the two germline ends. The CDR3 extends over 15 amino acids. For the CDR3, the DNA is TGCAGTGCTCAGCGAGGCTTCCCCGGCAATCAGCCCCAGCATTTT. This translates into CSAQRGFPGNQPQHF.